The source of this T cell receptor beta chain is a study of blood T cell repertoires in COVID-19 (dated by TCRdb to the early 2020s). Context from the whole study: Samples covering the acute and convalescent phases of COVID-19 were provided by collaborators in the United States, Italy and Spain. The material from the prospective study consisted of cDNA or gDNA derived from T cells, B-cell-depleted T cells, or PBMCs. Subjects who had been exposed to COVID-19, were actively infected with it, or had recovered from it provided the deeply sampled blood TCRbeta repertoires that made up the dataset. The repertoires were made available in a free public database intended to serve as a resource for research on the immune response to SARS-CoV-2. The samples were drawn from two sources: the first 160 participants of the ongoing ImmuneRACE study, and 1,000 to 1,500 subjects contributed by 6 global collaborators. A de-identified subject ID, COVID-19 status, age in years and sex were almost always included in the sample metadata. Where available, HLA class I and class II types were taken from metadata supplied by the sample provider and were not determined by assay-based typing.

TCRbeta CDR3 regions were amplified from genomic DNA using the immunoSEQ Assay, a bias-controlled multiplex PCR. The authors' analysis ran thus. Within the assay, amplification of reference gene primers was used to estimate how many nucleated cells each sample contained. Sequence reads were collapsed and filtered to measure the absolute abundance of every unique TCRbeta CDR3 rearrangement. For each sample, productive Simpson clonality was calculated by taking the square root of Simpson's diversity index across productive rearrangements. The clones in this table, taken by TCRdb from immuneACCESS, are in-frame only. Not every clone is retained; where verified, under half of the shortfall comes from an unresolved V gene, and the cause of the rest is unknown. V and J calls and clone size are as listed in that table; D and trimming were resolved from the DNA. In this sample the table shows a few hundred thousand clones, 90% of which occur a single time. Under 7% of the sample comes from the top ten.

At one collaborating source in Seattle, patients were enrolled during active infection and were followed longitudinally through the course of disease. Each collaborating institution followed its own protocols to collect whole blood in K2EDTA tubes. For TCRbeta analysis, collaborators shipped samples in one of three forms: frozen whole blood, isolated PBMCs, or DNA extracted from either of those sample types. Points on this clone: Its antigen is still unknown. No much larger clone is present one base from it, and per-base qualities are unavailable.

The CDR3, cysteine through phenylalanine, is 16 amino acids long. Just the 48-base CDR3 DNA is kept, in frame starting at base 1. CDR1 SSHAT and CDR2 FNYEAQ were looked up in the germline V gene (reference sequence). Here is what the overall study found, with its caveats: How much clinical and demographic metadata was included differed by source and by participant, and the metadata was provided uncurated.

This TCR was recovered from a woman in her 30s with COVID-19, enrolled during active disease. The chain couples TRBV7-7 to TRBJ2-5; TRBD2 is a weak D gene call, 6 bases matching. The specimen was peripheral blood. The DNA sequence is as follows: TGTGCTGTAAAATCCCCTTGGGCGGGACGCCAAGAGACCCAGTACTTC. It is translated as CAVKSPWAGRQETQYF.